This section outlines one TCR beta chain sequence together with its context. Its specificity is unknown. The CDR3 loop spans 14 amino acids. Germline lookup yields CDR1 SGHRS and CDR2 YFSETQ. After removal of 4 bases from V and 4 bases from J, the junction contained 5 bases not matched to a gene. Some clones are missing from TCRdb's copy, which holds only in-frame ones; the method was immunoSEQ multiplex PCR. The repertoire holds around 76,000 clones, with 70% to 90% as singletons. This record comes from a study of cytotoxic CD8 clonotypes in ibrutinib-treated CLL. The study, taken as a whole, reports: Under treatment, the uncommon public clonotypes either contracted or remained stable.

The chain has TRBV5-1 and TRBJ2-5, with 9 bases aligning to TRBD1. This clonotype was obtained from a human donor with chronic lymphocytic leukemia. The sample was PBMCs, taken after 24 months of ibrutinib treatment. The CDR3 nucleotides are TGCGCCAGCAGCCCGGGACAGGGCCCAGAGACCCAGTACTTC. It is translated as CASSPGQGPETQYF.